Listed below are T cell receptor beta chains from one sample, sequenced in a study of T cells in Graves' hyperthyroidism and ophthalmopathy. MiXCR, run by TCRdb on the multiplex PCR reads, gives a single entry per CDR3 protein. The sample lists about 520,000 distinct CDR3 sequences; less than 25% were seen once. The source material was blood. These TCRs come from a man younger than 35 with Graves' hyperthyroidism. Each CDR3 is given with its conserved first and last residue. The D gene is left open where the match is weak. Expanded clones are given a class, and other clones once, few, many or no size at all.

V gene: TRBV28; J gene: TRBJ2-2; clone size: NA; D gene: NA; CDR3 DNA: TGTGCCAGCAGCTTTCGGGGGACTCGCGCCGGGGAGCTGTTTTTT; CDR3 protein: CASSFRGTRAGELFF
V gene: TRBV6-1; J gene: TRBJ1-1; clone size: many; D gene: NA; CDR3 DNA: TGTGCCAGCAGTGACTACTTGAACACTGAAGCTTTCTTT; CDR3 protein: CASSDYLNTEAFF
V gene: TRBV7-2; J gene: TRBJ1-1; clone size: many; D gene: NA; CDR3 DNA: TGTGCCAGCGTCCTAGGACCCCAGAACACTGAAGCTTTCTTT; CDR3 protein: CASVLGPQNTEAFF
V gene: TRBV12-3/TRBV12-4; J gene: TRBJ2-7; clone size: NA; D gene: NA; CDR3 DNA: TGTGCCAGCAGTTCTTCATTCTACTTGACCTACGAGCAGTACTTC; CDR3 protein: CASSSSFYLTYEQYF
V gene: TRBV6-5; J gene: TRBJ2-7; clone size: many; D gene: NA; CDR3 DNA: TGTGCCAGCAGTCCTCGGGGCAGCTCCTACGAGCAGTACTTC; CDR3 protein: CASSPRGSSYEQYF
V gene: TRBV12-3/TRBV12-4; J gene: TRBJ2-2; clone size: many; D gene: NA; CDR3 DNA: TGTGCCAGCAGTCCTACACTCACCGGGGAGCTGTTTTTT; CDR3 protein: CASSPTLTGELFF
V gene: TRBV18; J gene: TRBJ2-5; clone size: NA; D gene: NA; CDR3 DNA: TGTGCCACCTCTCCAGGGGCAGGGGAGACCCAGTACTTC; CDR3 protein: CATSPGAGETQYF
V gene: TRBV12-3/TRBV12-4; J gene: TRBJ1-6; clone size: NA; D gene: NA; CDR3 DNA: TGTGCCAGCAGTTTACAGGTTGGAGGAGGGATCAATTCACCCCTCCACTTT; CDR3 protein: CASSLQVGGGINSPLHF
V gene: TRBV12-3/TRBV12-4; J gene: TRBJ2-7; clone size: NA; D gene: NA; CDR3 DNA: TGTGCCAGCAGTTCGAACCGGGATACATCCTACGAGCAGTACTTC; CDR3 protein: CASSSNRDTSYEQYF
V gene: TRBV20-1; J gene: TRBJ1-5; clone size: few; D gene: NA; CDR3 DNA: TGCAGTGCCCCCAGCGGGGCTCGGAATCAGCCCCAGCATTTT; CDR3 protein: CSAPSGARNQPQHF
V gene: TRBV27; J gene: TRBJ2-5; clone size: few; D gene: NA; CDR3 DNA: TGTGCCAGCAGTTTAGTGTTGGGGGCCTCGGAGACCCAGTACTTC; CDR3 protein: CASSLVLGASETQYF
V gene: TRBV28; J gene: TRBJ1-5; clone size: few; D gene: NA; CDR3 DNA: TGTGCCAGCAGTTTGTGGGCCGAAAGCAATCAGCCCCAGCATTTT; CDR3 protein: CASSLWAESNQPQHF
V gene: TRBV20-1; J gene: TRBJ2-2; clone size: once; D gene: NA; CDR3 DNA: TGCAGTGCTAGGTGGCAAGGCGACACCGGGGAGCTGTTTTTT; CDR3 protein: CSARWQGDTGELFF